This passage covers 6 T cell receptor beta chains from one sample sequenced in a study of T cell responses to AZD1222 COVID-19 vaccine. Sequencing used immunoSEQ multiplex PCR; TCRdb keeps in-frame clones, though not all of them. The data contain approximately 26,000 clones, approximately 88% of them singletons. The specimen comprised peripheral blood, sampled 28 days after the second AZD1222 dose. These receptors all stem from an adult who received the AZD1222 COVID-19 vaccine.

The chain employs TRBV4-3 and TRBJ1-1; tentatively, D is TRBD1 (5 bases). Deletions cut 1 base from V and 4 bases from J, with 13 bases between. The CDR3 covers 15 residues. The germline V gene encodes CDR1 LGHNA and CDR2 YSLEER. The CDR3 DNA reads as TGCGCCAGCAGCCAAGTTCACCGGGGGGTCACTGAAGCTTTCTTT. Its protein is CASSQVHRGVTEAFF.

The chain employs TRBV21-1 and TRBJ1-1; the table calls TRBD1, which could not be checked here. TRBV21-1 is listed as a pseudogene. There are 16 residues in the CDR3. CDR3 sequence (DNA): TGTGCCAGCAGCAACGGTCTGGGGGCCATAAACACTGAAGCTTTCTTT. Translation gives CASSNGLGAINTEAFF.

V is TRBV4-3 and J is TRBJ1-2; 7 bases fit TRBD1. Germline loops: CDR1 LGHNA, CDR2 YSLEER. The ends lost 0 bases at V and 7 bases at J; junction bases unmatched: 8. CDR3 length: 15 residues. The CDR3 region has the DNA TGCGCCAGCAGCCAAGAACCGGGACAGACATTTGGCTACACCTTC. It codes for CASSQEPGQTFGYTF.

This clone has only a few counts. The V gene is TRBV6-1, the J gene TRBJ1-1; D perhaps matches TRBD1 (5 bases). This CDR3 is built from 14 residues. The germline V gene has CDR1 MNHNS and CDR2 SASEGT. V dropped 5 bases and J dropped 5 bases, with 15 bases sitting between them. The CDR3 loop reads CASSYDPGLTEAFF. The CDR3 DNA reads as TGTGCCAGCAGTTATGACCCAGGGCTAACTGAAGCTTTCTTT.

The V call is TRBV28, the J call TRBJ1-6, with D hard to call. The CDR3 is made up of 14 amino acids. Germline V gene sequence: CDR1 MDHEN, CDR2 SYDVKM. Trimming stripped 7 bases from V and 3 bases from J, with 10 bases between. CDR3: CASTSDHYNSPLHF. CDR3 bases: TGTGCCAGCACCTCGGACCACTATAATTCACCCCTCCACTTT.

This clone was seen once. The chain has TRBV2 and TRBJ1-2; 9 bases map to TRBD1. CDR1 is SNHLY, CDR2 FYNNEI, per germline. Trimming cost V 7 bases and J 6 bases; bases outside gene matches: 9. This CDR3 comprises 14 residues. CDR3 amino acids: CASNQGQGVDGYTF. In DNA form, the CDR3 reads TGTGCCAGCAACCAGGGACAGGGAGTCGATGGCTACACCTTC.